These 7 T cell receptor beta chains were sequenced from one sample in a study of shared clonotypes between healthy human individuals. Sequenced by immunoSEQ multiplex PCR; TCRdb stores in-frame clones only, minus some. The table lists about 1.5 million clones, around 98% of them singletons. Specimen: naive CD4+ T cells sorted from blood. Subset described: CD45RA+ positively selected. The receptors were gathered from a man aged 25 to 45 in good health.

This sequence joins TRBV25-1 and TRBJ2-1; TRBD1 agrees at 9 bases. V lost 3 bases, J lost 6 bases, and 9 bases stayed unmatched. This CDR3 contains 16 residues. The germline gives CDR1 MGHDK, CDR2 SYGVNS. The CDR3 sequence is CASSDIGGQGINEQFF. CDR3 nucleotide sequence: TGTGCCAGCAGTGATATAGGTGGACAGGGGATCAATGAGCAGTTCTTC.

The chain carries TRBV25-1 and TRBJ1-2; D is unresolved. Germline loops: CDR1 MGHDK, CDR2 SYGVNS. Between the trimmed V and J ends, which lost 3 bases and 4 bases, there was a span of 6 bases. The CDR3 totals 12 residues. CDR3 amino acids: CASSDRSYGYTF. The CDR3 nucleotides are TGTGCCAGCAGTGACAGGAGCTATGGCTACACCTTC.

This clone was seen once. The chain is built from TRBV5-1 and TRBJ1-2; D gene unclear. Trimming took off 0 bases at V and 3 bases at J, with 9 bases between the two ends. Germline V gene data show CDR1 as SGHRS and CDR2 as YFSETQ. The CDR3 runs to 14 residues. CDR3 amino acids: CASSLDRSYYGYTF. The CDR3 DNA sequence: TGCGCCAGCAGCTTGGACAGATCCTACTATGGCTACACCTTC.

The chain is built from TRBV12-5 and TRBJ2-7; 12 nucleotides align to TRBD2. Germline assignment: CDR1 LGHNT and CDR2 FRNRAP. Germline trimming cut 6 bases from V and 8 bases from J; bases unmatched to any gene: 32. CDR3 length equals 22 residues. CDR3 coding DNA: TGTGCTAGTGGGAACCCGGGACAGGAGAGGACTAGCGGGATCGCTCCACTTTTAAAGCAGTACTTC. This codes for CASGNPGQERTSGIAPLLKQYF.

The chain's CDR3 is CASSLLVQPQHF. The CDR3 nucleotides are TGTGCCAGCAGTTTATTGGTTCAGCCCCAGCATTTT. The chain uses TRBV28 and TRBJ1-5, with D uncertain. This CDR3 comprises 12 residues. Germline lookup yields CDR1 MDHEN and CDR2 SYDVKM. Trimming took off 1 base at V and 6 bases at J, with 4 bases between the two ends.

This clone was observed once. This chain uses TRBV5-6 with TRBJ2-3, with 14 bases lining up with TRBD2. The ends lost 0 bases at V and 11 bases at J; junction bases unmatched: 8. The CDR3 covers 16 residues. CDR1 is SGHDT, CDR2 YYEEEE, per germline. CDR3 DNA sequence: TGTGCCAGCAGCTTGGCTCGGGGACTAGCGGGAGCTGTGCAGTATTTT. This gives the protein CASSLARGLAGAVQYF.

As DNA, the CDR3 is TGTGCCAGTTCTCTAGGGATTGAGCAGTTCTTC. This translates into CASSLGIEQFF. J is TRBJ2-1 and V is TRBV2; D ambiguous. Trimming cost V 9 bases and J 9 bases, with 12 bases left between them. This CDR3 is 11 amino acids long. Per germline, CDR1 SNHLY and CDR2 FYNNEI.